A selection of T cell receptor beta chains follows, all from one sample in a study of blood T cell repertoires in COVID-19. The table came from immunoSEQ multiplex PCR; TCRdb's copy has only in-frame clones and leaves some out. Of over 200,000 clones listed, around 88% are singletons. The sample consisted of peripheral blood. The receptor set was obtained from a young man with active or convalescent COVID-19. Each CDR3 is given with its conserved first and last residue. The D gene is left open where the match is weak. The size field is filled for only some rows; it gives once, few, many or a size class.

V gene,clone size,D gene,J gene,CDR3 DNA,CDR3 protein
TRBV7-2,.,TRBD1,TRBJ2-7,TGTGCCAGCAGCTTAGCTGCAGGGGGTAAAGTGTACGAGCAGTACTTC,CASSLAAGGKVYEQYF
TRBV28,few,TRBD1,TRBJ1-5,TGTGCCAGCAGTTCTCAGGGGGCTGGTAATCAGCCCCAGCATTTT,CASSSQGAGNQPQHF
TRBV7-3,.,.,TRBJ1-1,TGTGCCAGCAGCTTAGCTGGGGGGGTCGGCACTGAAGCTTTCTTT,CASSLAGGVGTEAFF
TRBV6-5,.,TRBD2,TRBJ2-5,TGTGCCAGCAGTTACGGGAGCGGGAGTACGTGGGAGACCCAGTACTTC,CASSYGSGSTWETQYF
TRBV11-2,.,.,TRBJ2-7,TGTGCCAGCAGCTTTGGACCCGGGAACTGGGGCTACGAGCAGTACTTC,CASSFGPGNWGYEQYF
TRBV19,.,.,TRBJ2-3,TGTGCCAGTAGTATGACAACCACAGATACGCAGTATTTT,CASSMTTTDTQYF
TRBV6-5,.,TRBD1,TRBJ1-1,TGTGCCAGCAGTTTATGGGGACAGGGGAAGGACACTGAAGCTTTCTTT,CASSLWGQGKDTEAFF
TRBV6-5,.,TRBD1,TRBJ1-3,TGTGCCAGCAGCTCCAGTCCAGGGGGTGGAAACACCATATATTTT,CASSSSPGGGNTIYF
TRBV5-1,.,TRBD2,TRBJ2-3,TGCGCCAGCAGCCGACCAACGACTAGCGGGAGAATGGATACGCAGTATTTT,CASSRPTTSGRMDTQYF
TRBV6-6,.,.,TRBJ1-5,TGTGCCAGCAGTTACTCCCAGGGTGGCAATCAGCCCCAGCATTTT,CASSYSQGGNQPQHF
TRBV6-4,.,TRBD2,TRBJ2-1,TGTGCCAGCAGTGACGGCGGGAGTCACAATGAGCAGTTCTTC,CASSDGGSHNEQFF
TRBV19,.,TRBD1,TRBJ2-1,TGTGCCAGTAGTATAGGGGGACAGGGGGCTTTTGAGCAGTTCTTC,CASSIGGQGAFEQFF
TRBV19,.,TRBD2,TRBJ2-3,TGTGCCAGTAGTATATACCCTTTCCCCCTACTAGCGGACACAGATACGCAGTATTTT,CASSIYPFPLLADTDTQYF
TRBV6-5,.,.,TRBJ1-4,TGTGCCAGCAGCTTAAGGACAGCGAGTAATGAAAAACTGTTTTTT,CASSLRTASNEKLFF
TRBV14,.,.,TRBJ2-7,TGTGCCAGCAGCCAAGAGACTAGAAACAACGAGCAGTACTTC,CASSQETRNNEQYF
TRBV2,few,.,TRBJ1-5,TGTGCCAGCAGTGAAGCCGGGGTCAATCAGCCCCAGCATTTT,CASSEAGVNQPQHF
TRBV7-8,.,TRBD1,TRBJ1-3,TGTGCCAGCAGACCCAGGCGCGCAGGGACAGCCGAAGGAGGAAACACCATATATTTT,CASRPRRAGTAEGGNTIYF
TRBV15,.,.,TRBJ1-3,TGTGCCACCAGCAGAGGGCAGGGTGGAAACACCATATATTTT,CATSRGQGGNTIYF
TRBV30,.,TRBD1,TRBJ1-5,TGTGCCTGCTCTGGGACAGGTGGTGGTCAGCCCCAGCATTTT,CACSGTGGGQPQHF
TRBV12-3/TRBV12-4,.,.,TRBJ1-1,TGTGCCAGCAAACGGGGGGGCGCGTCTTTCTTT,CASKRGGASFF
TRBV29-1,few,TRBD2,TRBJ2-5,TGCAGCGTTCTAAACCTAGCGGGAGAGACCCAGTACTTC,CSVLNLAGETQYF
TRBV7-2,.,.,TRBJ1-2,TGTGCCAGCAGCTCCTATAACCCCGCAAACTATGGCTACACCTTC,CASSSYNPANYGYTF
TRBV7-6,.,.,TRBJ2-1,TGTGCCAGCAGCTCCACAGGGAGCTCCTACAATGAGCAGTTCTTC,CASSSTGSSYNEQFF
TRBV19,.,.,TRBJ2-6,TGTGCCAGTAGTATTAACTCGCGTACCGGGGCCAACGTCCTGACTTTC,CASSINSRTGANVLTF
TRBV11-2,.,.,TRBJ1-1,TGTGCCAGCAGCCTCGCGGGACCTCCCACTGAAGCTTTCTTT,CASSLAGPPTEAFF
TRBV7-2,.,TRBD1,TRBJ2-7,TGTGCCAGCAGCCCTGCTTGGACAGGCGAGATCTACGAGCAGTACTTC,CASSPAWTGEIYEQYF
TRBV23-1,.,TRBD1,TRBJ2-1,TGCGCCAGCAGTTTGGACAGGGGAAGGTACAATGAGCAGTTCTTC,CASSLDRGRYNEQFF
TRBV19,.,TRBD1,TRBJ2-3,TGTGCCAGTAGTATAGGGGACAGGGTAGCCGATACGCAGTATTTT,CASSIGDRVADTQYF
TRBV29-1,.,.,TRBJ1-1,TGCAGCGTTGACCGGGGAAGTTACACTGAAGCTTTCTTT,CSVDRGSYTEAFF
TRBV7-6,.,TRBD1,TRBJ2-7,TGTGCCAGCAGCTCCTCAGGGGGTGGGGGAAGGGAGCAGTACTTC,CASSSSGGGGREQYF
TRBV30,few,TRBD1,TRBJ1-1,TGTGCCTGGACCAGGGGGACTGAAGCTTTCTTT,CAWTRGTEAFF
TRBV5-1,.,TRBD2,TRBJ2-2,TGCGCCAGCAGCCCGGGACTAGCGGGGTCGGGGACCGGGGAGCTGTTTTTT,CASSPGLAGSGTGELFF
TRBV28,.,TRBD1,TRBJ2-5,TGTGCCAGCAGTCCAAACCCGTTGGACAGGGGGTCCGGTATTTCCCCTGTCGGGACCCAGTACTTC,CASSPNPLDRGSGISPVGTQYF
TRBV5-4,.,.,TRBJ2-3,TGTGCCAGCAGCTGGTCCGGCGGGAACACAGATACGCAGTATTTT,CASSWSGGNTDTQYF
TRBV11-2,once,.,TRBJ2-1,TGTGCCAGCAGCCAAAGAGGAAGGTGGAATGAGCAGTTCTTC,CASSQRGRWNEQFF
TRBV27,.,TRBD2,TRBJ2-1,TGTGCCAGCAGTACGACTAGCGGGAACAATGAGCAGTTCTTC,CASSTTSGNNEQFF
TRBV7-2,once,.,TRBJ2-3,TGTGCCAGCAGCCCAAGGGCAGCGGTGGGAGATACGCAGTATTTT,CASSPRAAVGDTQYF
TRBV4-2,.,TRBD1,TRBJ1-6,TGTGCCAGCAGCGGAAATCCGACAGGGACTAATTCACCCCTCCACTTT,CASSGNPTGTNSPLHF
TRBV11-3,few,TRBD1,TRBJ2-7,TGTGCCAGCAGCCGCGCCGGGACAGGGTTTAACGAGCAGTACTTC,CASSRAGTGFNEQYF
TRBV27,few,.,TRBJ1-3,TGTGCCAGCAGTTTGGGCCAGGGCTCTGGAAACACCATATATTTT,CASSLGQGSGNTIYF
TRBV18,.,.,TRBJ1-6,TGTGCCAGCTCACCTTCTGGGGAGAGCTCCTATAATTCACCCCTCCACTTT,CASSPSGESSYNSPLHF
TRBV19,.,.,TRBJ2-1,TGTGCCAGTAATTGGGGGGGCTTCAGCTCCTACAATGAGCAGTTCTTC,CASNWGGFSSYNEQFF
TRBV5-5,.,.,TRBJ2-4,TGTGCCAGCAGAGGAGACAAAAACATTCAGTACTTC,CASRGDKNIQYF
TRBV30,.,.,TRBJ2-3,TGTGCCTGGAGTGTATCTAGGGCGGGTCCAGATACGCAGTATTTT,CAWSVSRAGPDTQYF
TRBV30,.,.,TRBJ1-2,TGTGCCTGGAGGCCCTTAACGACAGCGCTATTCTATGGCTACACCTTC,CAWRPLTTALFYGYTF
TRBV2,.,TRBD2,TRBJ2-7,TGTGCCAGCAATTCTCTAGCGGGATACGAGCAGTACTTC,CASNSLAGYEQYF